This is a list of T cell receptor beta chains from one sample in a study of regulatory and conventional T cells in RAG deficiency. Clones were read by immunoSEQ multiplex PCR, and TCRdb kept only the in-frame ones, dropping some. This sample carries around 29,000 clones, approximately 96% of them seen once, and the ten largest clones take 0.35%. The same sample was also used in a study of regulatory T cells.

Sequenced: CD25- CD4+ T cells sorted from blood. The receptors here all came from a human donor in good health. The CDR3 runs from the conserved cysteine through the conserved F or W. The order of the fields is V gene, clone size, J gene, D gene, CDR3 protein, CDR3 DNA. D genes are given only for firm matches. Rows may omit the clone size; those that give it use once, few, many or a size class.

v_gene: TRBV7-9
abundance: -
j_gene: TRBJ2-7
d_gene: TRBD1
CDR3aa: CASSGAGTGVREQYF
CDR3nt: TGTGCCAGCAGCGGGGCCGGGACAGGGGTACGCGAGCAGTACTTC

v_gene: TRBV6-5
abundance: once
j_gene: TRBJ1-5
d_gene: TRBD1
CDR3aa: CASSSGQGRQPQHF
CDR3nt: TGTGCCAGCAGTTCTGGACAGGGGAGGCAGCCCCAGCATTTT

v_gene: TRBV5-5
abundance: once
j_gene: TRBJ2-7
d_gene: TRBD2
CDR3aa: CASSLAQREVQYF
CDR3nt: TGTGCCAGCAGCTTGGCCCAGCGGGAGGTGCAGTACTTC

v_gene: TRBV19
abundance: -
j_gene: TRBJ1-1
d_gene: -
CDR3aa: CASRLTHNTEAFF
CDR3nt: TGTGCCAGTAGGTTGACACATAACACTGAAGCTTTCTTT

v_gene: TRBV6-1
abundance: -
j_gene: TRBJ2-7
d_gene: -
CDR3aa: CASSEAPQGGLSYEQYF
CDR3nt: TGTGCCAGCAGTGAAGCACCCCAGGGGGGACTTTCCTACGAGCAGTACTTC

v_gene: TRBV19
abundance: -
j_gene: TRBJ2-7
d_gene: -
CDR3aa: CASSTLTDEQYF
CDR3nt: TGTGCCAGTAGTACTTTGACTGACGAGCAGTACTTC

v_gene: TRBV5-1
abundance: -
j_gene: TRBJ1-6
d_gene: -
CDR3aa: CASSLGRDYNSPLHF
CDR3nt: TGCGCCAGCAGCTTGGGGCGGGACTATAATTCACCCCTCCACTTT

v_gene: TRBV5-1
abundance: once
j_gene: TRBJ1-4
d_gene: -
CDR3aa: CASSLSSGTNEKLFF
CDR3nt: TGCGCCAGCAGCCTCTCTTCAGGGACTAATGAAAAACTGTTTTTT

v_gene: TRBV7-2
abundance: -
j_gene: TRBJ2-5
d_gene: TRBD2
CDR3aa: CASSKPGLAGGPQETQYF
CDR3nt: TGTGCCAGCAGCAAGCCGGGACTAGCGGGGGGACCACAAGAGACCCAGTACTTC

v_gene: TRBV18
abundance: -
j_gene: TRBJ1-1
d_gene: TRBD1
CDR3aa: CASSPGQGVRGTEAFF
CDR3nt: TGTGCCAGCTCACCCGGACAGGGAGTCCGAGGGACTGAAGCTTTCTTT

v_gene: TRBV30
abundance: -
j_gene: TRBJ1-1
d_gene: -
CDR3aa: CARREGRMGLGTEAFF
CDR3nt: TGTGCCCGTCGGGAGGGACGTATGGGGTTAGGAACTGAAGCTTTCTTT

v_gene: TRBV29-1
abundance: -
j_gene: TRBJ1-1
d_gene: TRBD1
CDR3aa: CSVVGQTGTEAFF
CDR3nt: TGCAGCGTTGTGGGGCAGACAGGGACTGAAGCTTTCTTT

v_gene: TRBV19
abundance: -
j_gene: TRBJ2-1
d_gene: TRBD1
CDR3aa: CASSNGQGNTYNEQFF
CDR3nt: TGTGCCAGTAGTAATGGACAGGGAAATACCTACAATGAGCAGTTCTTC

v_gene: TRBV30
abundance: -
j_gene: TRBJ1-2
d_gene: TRBD1
CDR3aa: CAWSVLQGAPFNYGYTF
CDR3nt: TGTGCCTGGAGTGTACTTCAGGGGGCCCCGTTTAACTATGGCTACACCTTC

v_gene: TRBV7-2
abundance: -
j_gene: TRBJ2-7
d_gene: -
CDR3aa: CASSPGAGPSYEQYF
CDR3nt: TGTGCCAGCAGCCCCGGTGCGGGGCCGTCCTACGAGCAGTACTTC

v_gene: TRBV18
abundance: -
j_gene: TRBJ2-3
d_gene: TRBD1
CDR3aa: CASSPGQGIVGTDTQYF
CDR3nt: TGTGCCAGCTCACCAGGACAGGGTATCGTTGGCACAGATACGCAGTATTTT